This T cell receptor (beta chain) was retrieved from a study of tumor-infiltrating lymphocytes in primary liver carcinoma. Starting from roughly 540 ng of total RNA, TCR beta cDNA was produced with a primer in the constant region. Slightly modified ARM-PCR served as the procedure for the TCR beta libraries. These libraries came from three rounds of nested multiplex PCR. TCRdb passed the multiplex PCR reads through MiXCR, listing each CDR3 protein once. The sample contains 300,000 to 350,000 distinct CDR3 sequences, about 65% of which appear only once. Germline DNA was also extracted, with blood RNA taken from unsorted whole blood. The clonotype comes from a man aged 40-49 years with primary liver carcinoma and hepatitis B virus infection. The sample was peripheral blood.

CDR3 coding DNA: TGCGCCAGCAGCTTCGGACAGGGAACCTACGAGCAGTACTTC. This translates into CASSFGQGTYEQYF. The V and J genes are TRBV5-1 and TRBJ2-7; 8 nucleotides align to TRBD1. The germline CDR1 and CDR2 sequences are SGHRS and YFSETQ. V lost 2 bases to trimming and J lost 2 bases; unmatched junction nucleotides: 3. The CDR3 has 14 amino acids.